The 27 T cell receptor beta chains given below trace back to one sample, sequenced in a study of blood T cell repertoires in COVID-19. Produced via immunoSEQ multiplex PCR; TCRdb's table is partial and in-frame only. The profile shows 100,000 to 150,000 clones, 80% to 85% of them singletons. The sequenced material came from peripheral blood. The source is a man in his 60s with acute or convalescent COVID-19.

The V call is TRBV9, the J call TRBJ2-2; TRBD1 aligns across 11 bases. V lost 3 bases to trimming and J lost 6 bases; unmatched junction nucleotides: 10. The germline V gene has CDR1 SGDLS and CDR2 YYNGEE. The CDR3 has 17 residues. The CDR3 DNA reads TGTGCCAGCAGCGGATGGGACAGGGGGGAAATGGCCGGGGAGCTGTTTTTT. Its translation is CASSGWDRGEMAGELFF. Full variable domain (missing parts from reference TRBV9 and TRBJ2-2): DSGVTQTPKHLITATGQRVTLRCSPRSGDLSVYWYQQSLDQGLQFLIQYYNGEERAKGNILERFSAQQFPDLHSELNLSSLELGDSALYFCASSGWDRGEMAGELFFGEGSRLTVL.

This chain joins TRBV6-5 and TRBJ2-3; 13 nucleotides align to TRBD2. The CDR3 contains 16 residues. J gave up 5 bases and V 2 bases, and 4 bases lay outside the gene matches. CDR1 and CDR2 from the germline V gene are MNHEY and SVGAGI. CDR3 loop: CASSYGLAGVVDTQYF. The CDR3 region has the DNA TGTGCCAGCAGTTACGGACTAGCGGGAGTGGTAGATACGCAGTATTTT.

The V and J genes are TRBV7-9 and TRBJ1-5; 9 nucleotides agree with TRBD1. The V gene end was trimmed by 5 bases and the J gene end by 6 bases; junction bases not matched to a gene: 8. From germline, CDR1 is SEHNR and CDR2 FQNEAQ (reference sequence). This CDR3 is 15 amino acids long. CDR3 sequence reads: CASSQGQGISQPQHF. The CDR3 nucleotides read TGTGCCAGCAGCCAAGGACAGGGGATCAGTCAGCCCCAGCATTTT.

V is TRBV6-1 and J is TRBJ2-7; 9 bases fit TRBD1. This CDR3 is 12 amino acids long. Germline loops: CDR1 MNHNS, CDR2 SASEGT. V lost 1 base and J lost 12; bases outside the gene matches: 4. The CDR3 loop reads CASSEGWGQGYF. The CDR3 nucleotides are TGTGCCAGCAGTGAAGGTTGGGGACAGGGGTACTTC.

The CDR3, as DNA: TGTGCCAGTAGCAGAGGGGGCTCGGTCACTGAAGCTTTCTTT. It encodes CASSRGGSVTEAFF. The gene calls are TRBV19 and TRBJ1-1; TRBD1 matches at 7 bases. The V gene's germline CDR1 is LNHDA and CDR2 SQIVND (reference sequence). CDR3 size: 14 residues. V lost 6 bases to trimming and J lost 4 bases; unmatched junction nucleotides: 8.

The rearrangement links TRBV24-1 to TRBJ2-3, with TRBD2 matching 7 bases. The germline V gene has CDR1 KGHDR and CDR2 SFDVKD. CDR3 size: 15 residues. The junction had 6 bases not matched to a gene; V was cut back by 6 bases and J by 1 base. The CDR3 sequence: CATSQPTSGTDTQYF. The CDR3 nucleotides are TGTGCCACCAGTCAACCTACTAGCGGCACAGATACGCAGTATTTT.

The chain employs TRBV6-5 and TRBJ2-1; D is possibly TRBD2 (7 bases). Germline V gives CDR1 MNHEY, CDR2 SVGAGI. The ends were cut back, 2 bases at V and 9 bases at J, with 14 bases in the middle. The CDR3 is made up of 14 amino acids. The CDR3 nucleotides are TGTGCCAGCAGTTACGTACAGGGAGGGGGTGAGCAGTTCTTC. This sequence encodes CASSYVQGGGEQFF.

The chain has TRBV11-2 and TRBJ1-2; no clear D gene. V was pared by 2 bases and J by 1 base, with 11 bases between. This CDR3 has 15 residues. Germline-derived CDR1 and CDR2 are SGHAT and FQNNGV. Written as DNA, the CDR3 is TGTGCCAGCAGCTTAAGAGGGTCCGGTAACTATGGCTACACCTTC. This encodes CASSLRGSGNYGYTF.

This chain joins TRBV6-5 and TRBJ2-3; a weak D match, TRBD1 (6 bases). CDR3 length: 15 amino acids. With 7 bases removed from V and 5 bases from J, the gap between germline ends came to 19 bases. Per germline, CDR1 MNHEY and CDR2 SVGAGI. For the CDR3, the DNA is TGTGCCAGCAACCCATCACTAACAGGGCAAGATACGCAGTATTTT. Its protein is CASNPSLTGQDTQYF.

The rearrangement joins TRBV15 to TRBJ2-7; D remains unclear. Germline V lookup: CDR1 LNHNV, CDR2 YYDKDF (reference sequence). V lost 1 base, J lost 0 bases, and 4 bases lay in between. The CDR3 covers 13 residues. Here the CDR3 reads CATSRGSSYEQYF. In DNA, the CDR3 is TGTGCCACCAGCAGAGGTAGCTCCTACGAGCAGTACTTC.

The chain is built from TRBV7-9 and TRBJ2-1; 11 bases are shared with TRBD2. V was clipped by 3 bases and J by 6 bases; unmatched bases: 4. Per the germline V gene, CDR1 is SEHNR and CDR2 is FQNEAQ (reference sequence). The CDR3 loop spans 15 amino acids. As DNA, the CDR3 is TGTGCCAGCAGCTTCTTAGCGGGAGGGGTCAATGAGCAGTTCTTC. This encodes CASSFLAGGVNEQFF.

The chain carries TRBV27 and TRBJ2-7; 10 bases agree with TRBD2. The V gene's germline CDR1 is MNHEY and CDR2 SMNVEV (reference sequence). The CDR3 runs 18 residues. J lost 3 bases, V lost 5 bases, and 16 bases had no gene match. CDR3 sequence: CASSIQTSGPQNFYEQYF. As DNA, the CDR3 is TGTGCCAGCAGTATACAGACTAGCGGGCCTCAAAATTTCTACGAGCAGTACTTC.

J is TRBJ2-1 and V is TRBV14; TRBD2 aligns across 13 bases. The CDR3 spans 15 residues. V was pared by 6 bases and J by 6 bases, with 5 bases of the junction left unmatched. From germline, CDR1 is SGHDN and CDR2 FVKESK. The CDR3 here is CASSNGLAGVNEQFF. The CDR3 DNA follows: TGTGCCAGCAGTAACGGACTAGCGGGAGTCAATGAGCAGTTCTTC. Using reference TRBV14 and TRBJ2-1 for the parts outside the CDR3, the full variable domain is EAGVTQFPSHSVIEKGQTVTLRCDPISGHDNLYWYRRVMGKEIKFLLHFVKESKQDESGMPNNRFLAERTGGTYSTLKVQPAELEDSGVYFCASSNGLAGVNEQFFGPGTRLTVL.

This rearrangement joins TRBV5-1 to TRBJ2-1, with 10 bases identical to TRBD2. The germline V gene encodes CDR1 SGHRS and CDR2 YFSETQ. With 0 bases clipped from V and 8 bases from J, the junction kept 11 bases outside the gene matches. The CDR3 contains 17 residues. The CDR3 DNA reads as TGCGCCAGCAGCTTGGGAGCGGGGGGGCCGCATGGGGATGAGCAGTTCTTC. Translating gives CASSLGAGGPHGDEQFF.

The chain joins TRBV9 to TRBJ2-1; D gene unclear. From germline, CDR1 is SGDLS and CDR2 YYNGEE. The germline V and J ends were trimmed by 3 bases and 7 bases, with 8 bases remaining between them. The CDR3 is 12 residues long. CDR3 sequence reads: CASSANLNEQFF. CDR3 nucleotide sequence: TGTGCCAGCAGCGCGAACTTGAATGAGCAGTTCTTC.

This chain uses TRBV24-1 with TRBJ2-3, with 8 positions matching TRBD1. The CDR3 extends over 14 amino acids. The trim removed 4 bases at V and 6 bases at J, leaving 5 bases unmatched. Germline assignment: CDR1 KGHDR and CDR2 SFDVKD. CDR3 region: CATSDAGGLDTQYF. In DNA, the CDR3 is TGTGCCACCAGTGACGCAGGGGGCTTGGATACGCAGTATTTT.

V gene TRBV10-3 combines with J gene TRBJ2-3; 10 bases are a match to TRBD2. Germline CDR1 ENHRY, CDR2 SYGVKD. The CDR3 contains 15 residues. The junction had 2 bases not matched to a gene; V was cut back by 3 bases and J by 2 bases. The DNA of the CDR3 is TGTGCCATCAGTGAAGGGACTAGCGACACAGATACGCAGTATTTT. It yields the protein CAISEGTSDTDTQYF.

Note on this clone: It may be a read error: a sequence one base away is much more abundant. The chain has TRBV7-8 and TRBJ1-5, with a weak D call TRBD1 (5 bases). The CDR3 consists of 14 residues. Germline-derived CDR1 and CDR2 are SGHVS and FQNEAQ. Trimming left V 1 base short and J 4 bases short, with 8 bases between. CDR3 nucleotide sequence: TGTGCCAGCAGCTTAGGGGGGGGGAATCAGCCCCAGCATTTT. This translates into CASSLGGGNQPQHF.

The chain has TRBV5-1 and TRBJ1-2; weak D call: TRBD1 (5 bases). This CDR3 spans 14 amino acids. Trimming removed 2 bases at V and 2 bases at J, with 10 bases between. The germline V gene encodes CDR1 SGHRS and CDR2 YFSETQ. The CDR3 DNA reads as TGCGCCAGCAGCTTAGGGGCAGGAAACTATGGCTACACCTTC. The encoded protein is CASSLGAGNYGYTF.

CDR3 sequence: CATSRDVVQGAGNTGELFF. CDR3 nucleotides: TGTGCCACCAGCAGAGATGTCGTACAGGGGGCAGGGAACACCGGGGAGCTGTTTTTT. The J gene is TRBJ2-2, the V gene TRBV15, with 9 bases lining up with TRBD1. V lost 0 bases, J lost 1 base, and 9 bases stayed unmatched. CDR3 size: 19 residues. Germline V lookup: CDR1 LNHNV, CDR2 YYDKDF (reference sequence).

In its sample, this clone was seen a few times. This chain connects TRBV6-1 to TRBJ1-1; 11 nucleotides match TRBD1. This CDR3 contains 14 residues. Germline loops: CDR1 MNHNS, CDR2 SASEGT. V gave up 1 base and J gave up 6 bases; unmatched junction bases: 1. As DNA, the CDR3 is TGTGCCAGCAGTGAAGGGACAGGGGGCGCTGAAGCTTTCTTT. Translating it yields CASSEGTGGAEAFF.

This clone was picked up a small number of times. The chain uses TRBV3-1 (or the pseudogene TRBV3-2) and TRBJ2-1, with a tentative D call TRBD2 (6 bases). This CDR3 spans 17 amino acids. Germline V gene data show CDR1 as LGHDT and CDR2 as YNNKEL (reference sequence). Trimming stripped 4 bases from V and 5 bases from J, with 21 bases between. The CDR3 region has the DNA TGTGCCAGCAGCCCTGATCTTGCCGGGAGAATTGACAATGAGCAGTTCTTC. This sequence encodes CASSPDLAGRIDNEQFF.

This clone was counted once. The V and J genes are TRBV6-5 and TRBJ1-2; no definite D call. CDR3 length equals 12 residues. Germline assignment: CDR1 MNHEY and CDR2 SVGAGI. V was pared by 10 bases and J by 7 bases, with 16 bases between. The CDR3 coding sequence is TGTGCCACCAGCCAGTTTGGAGGTGGCTACACCTTC. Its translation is CATSQFGGGYTF.

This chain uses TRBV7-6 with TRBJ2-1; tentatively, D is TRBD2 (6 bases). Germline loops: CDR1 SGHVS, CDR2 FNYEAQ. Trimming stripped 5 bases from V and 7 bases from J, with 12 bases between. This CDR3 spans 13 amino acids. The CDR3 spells CASSPGGRNEQFF. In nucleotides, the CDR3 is TGTGCCAGCAGCCCAGGAGGGCGAAATGAGCAGTTCTTC.

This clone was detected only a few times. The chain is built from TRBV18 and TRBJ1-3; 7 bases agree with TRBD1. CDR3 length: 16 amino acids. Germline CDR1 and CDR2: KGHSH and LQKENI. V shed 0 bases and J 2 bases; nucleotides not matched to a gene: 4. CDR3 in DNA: TGTGCCAGCTCACCACCGTCGGGGACAGCTGGAAACACCATATATTTT. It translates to CASSPPSGTAGNTIYF. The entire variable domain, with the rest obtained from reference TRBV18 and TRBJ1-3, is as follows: NAGVMQNPRHLVRRRGQEARLRCSPMKGHSHVYWYRQLPEEGLKFMVYLQKENIIDESGMPKERFSAEFPKEGPSILRIQQVVRGDSAAYFCASSPPSGTAGNTIYFGEGSWLTVV.

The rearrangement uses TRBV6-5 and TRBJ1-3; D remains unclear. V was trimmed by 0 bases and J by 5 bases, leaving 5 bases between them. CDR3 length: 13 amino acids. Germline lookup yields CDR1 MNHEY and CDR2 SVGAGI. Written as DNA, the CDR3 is TGTGCCAGCAGTTACTCGAGTAGAAACACCATATATTTT. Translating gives CASSYSSRNTIYF.

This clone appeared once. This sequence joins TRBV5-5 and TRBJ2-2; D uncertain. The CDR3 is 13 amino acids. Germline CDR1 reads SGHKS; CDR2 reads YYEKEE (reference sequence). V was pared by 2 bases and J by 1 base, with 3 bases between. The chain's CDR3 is CASSFKNTGELFF. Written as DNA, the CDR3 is TGTGCCAGCAGCTTCAAGAACACCGGGGAGCTGTTTTTT.